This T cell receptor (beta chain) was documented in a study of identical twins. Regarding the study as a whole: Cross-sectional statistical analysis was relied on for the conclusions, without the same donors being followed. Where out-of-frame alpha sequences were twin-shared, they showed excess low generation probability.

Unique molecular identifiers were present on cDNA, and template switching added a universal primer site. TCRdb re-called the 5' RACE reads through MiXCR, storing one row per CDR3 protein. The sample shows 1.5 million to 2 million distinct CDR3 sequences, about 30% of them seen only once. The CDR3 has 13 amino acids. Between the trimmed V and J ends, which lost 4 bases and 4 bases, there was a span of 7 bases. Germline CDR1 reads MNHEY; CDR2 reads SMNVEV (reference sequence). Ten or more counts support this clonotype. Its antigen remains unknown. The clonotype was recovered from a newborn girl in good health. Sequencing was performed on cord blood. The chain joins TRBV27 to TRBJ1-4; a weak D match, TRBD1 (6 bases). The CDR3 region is CASSSGVNEKLFF. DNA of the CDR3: TGTGCCAGCAGTTCAGGGGTTAATGAAAAACTGTTTTTT.